The entry below gives a single TCR beta chain sequence along with its context. This entry is derived from a study of T cell changes during pregnancy in multiple sclerosis. Produced via immunoSEQ multiplex PCR; TCRdb's table is partial and in-frame only. The table has around 96,000 clones, around 93% seen once. The CDR3 has 13 amino acids. Trimming cost V 0 bases and J 2 bases, with 5 bases left between them. The germline V gene has CDR1 SGHNT and CDR2 YYREEE (reference sequence). The sequence came from a female donor with multiple sclerosis, enrolled in a pregnancy study. The sample was peripheral blood, taken in the third trimester of pregnancy. The chain joins TRBV5-4 to TRBJ1-2; D is ambiguous. CDR3 nucleotides: TGTGCCAGCAGCTTGGGAGCGAACTATGGCTACACCTTC. Its protein product is CASSLGANYGYTF.